The present entry profiles one T cell receptor (beta chain) with its context. This sample is part of a study of blood T cell repertoires in COVID-19. Study summary: PBMCs, B-cell-depleted T cells, or T cells were the source of the cDNA or gDNA that made up the material.

TCRdb's copy holds only in-frame clones and misses some; the assay was immunoSEQ multiplex PCR. The sample has some 120,000 clones, approximately 87% seen once. The receptor's source is a man aged 30 to 39 with acute or convalescent COVID-19. The sequenced material came from peripheral blood.

CDR3 nucleotide sequence: TGTGCCTGGAGATTTCCGGGACAGGGAGGTTTCCAAGCTTTCTTT. Translation: CAWRFPGQGGFQAFF. The chain uses TRBV30 and TRBJ1-1, with 9 bases matching TRBD1. Germline lookup yields CDR1 GTSNPN and CDR2 SVGIG (reference sequence). This CDR3 is 15 amino acids long. V gave up 3 bases and J gave up 9 bases; unmatched junction bases: 14.